A single sample gave rise to the 20 T cell receptor beta chains below, sequenced in a study of blood T cell repertoires in COVID-19. Repertoires were generated with immunoSEQ multiplex PCR, while TCRdb's copy carries only in-frame clones and drops some. The profile shows some 400,000 clones, around 91% of them singletons. Sequenced: PBMCs or T cells enriched from blood (not recorded which). Receptors originate from a man younger than 45 who had recovered from COVID-19.

This sequence joins TRBV28 and TRBJ1-3; TRBD1 might be the D (6 bases). The V end was cut by 6 bases, the J end by 2 bases, with 14 bases between. Per the germline V gene, CDR1 is MDHEN and CDR2 is SYDVKM. The CDR3 covers 15 residues. CDR3: CASSPPGGPGNTIYF. In nucleotides, the CDR3 is TGTGCCAGCAGCCCCCCCGGGGGGCCTGGAAACACCATATATTTT. Together with reference TRBV28 and TRBJ1-3, the CDR3 gives the full variable domain: DVKVTQSSRYLVKRTGEKVFLECVQDMDHENMFWYRQDPGLGLRLIYFSYDVKMKEKGDIPEGYSVSREKKERFSLILESASTNQTSMYLCASSPPGGPGNTIYFGEGSWLTVV.

The rearrangement joins TRBV10-2 to TRBJ2-4; possibly TRBD1 for D (5 bases). The CDR3 is 14 residues long. Germline assignment: CDR1 WSHSY and CDR2 SAAADI. Between the trimmed V and J ends, which lost 6 bases and 0 bases, there was a span of 9 bases. CDR3 protein: CASREGEAKNIQYF. The CDR3 DNA reads as TGCGCCAGCAGGGAAGGGGAAGCCAAAAACATTCAGTACTTC.

This clone was observed at least ten times. This chain connects TRBV18 to TRBJ1-3; D remains ambiguous. CDR1 is KGHSH, CDR2 LQKENI, per germline. The CDR3 has 15 amino acids. Trimming cost V 2 bases and J 4 bases, with 12 bases left between them. DNA for the CDR3: TGTGCCAGCTCACCAGCCGCCATCGGGGGAAACACCATATATTTT. Protein: CASSPAAIGGNTIYF.

The DNA for the CDR3 is TGTGCCAGCAGCTTAGGGGCCGGGAGAACCTACAATGAGCAGTTCTTC. Translation gives CASSLGAGRTYNEQFF. The chain links TRBV7-2 to TRBJ2-1, with D perhaps matching TRBD2 (6 bases). Germline V gives CDR1 SGHTA, CDR2 FQGNSA. Deletions cut 1 base from V and 2 bases from J, with 12 bases between. This CDR3 has 16 residues.

The chain joins TRBV6-1 to TRBJ1-1, with D possibly TRBD1 on 6 matching bases. Germline values: CDR1 MNHNS, CDR2 SASEGT. V was cut by 1 base and J by 11 bases, with 14 bases left in between. The CDR3 is 13 residues long. The CDR3 region is CASSEVGGRWAFF. The CDR3 DNA is TGTGCCAGCAGTGAAGTGGGGGGGCGCTGGGCTTTCTTT.

The chain links TRBV5-1 to TRBJ2-1; no clear D. This CDR3 has 15 amino acids. V was shortened by 4 bases and J by 1 base, with 12 bases between the two germline ends. Germline V gene data show CDR1 as SGHRS and CDR2 as YFSETQ. CDR3 sequence (DNA): TGCGCCAGCAGCCTAACTCTAGGTTCCTACAATGAGCAGTTCTTC. Its protein is CASSLTLGSYNEQFF.

This chain connects TRBV4-2 to TRBJ1-5, with D hard to call. V lost 3 bases and J 2 bases, leaving 11 bases between the germline ends. Germline CDR1 and CDR2: LGHNA and YNFKEQ. The CDR3 is 15 residues long. The CDR3 sequence: CASSHAAEGNQPQHF. The DNA of the CDR3 is TGTGCCAGCAGCCACGCTGCAGAGGGCAATCAGCCCCAGCATTTT.

This chain connects TRBV9 to TRBJ2-1, with D uncertain. The ends were cut back, 4 bases at V and 2 bases at J, with 13 bases in the middle. The CDR3 extends over 15 amino acids. The germline gives CDR1 SGDLS, CDR2 YYNGEE. The CDR3: CASSQDNRAYNEQFF. CDR3 nucleotides: TGTGCCAGCAGCCAAGACAACCGCGCCTACAATGAGCAGTTCTTC.

In regard to this clone: Other DNA sequences in this sample translate to the same CDR3. The V gene is TRBV27, the J gene TRBJ1-5, with 8 bases matching TRBD1. Germline CDR1 and CDR2: MNHEY and SMNVEV (reference sequence). V dropped 6 bases and J dropped 0; count of bases not matched to a gene: 4. The CDR3 contains 15 residues. The CDR3 DNA is TGTGCCAGCAGGCAGGGGGCGTATAGCAATCAGCCCCAGCATTTT. It specifies CASRQGAYSNQPQHF.

The J gene is TRBJ1-2, the V gene TRBV6-5; a possible D gene is TRBD1 (5 bases). The CDR3 is 14 residues long. Trimming shortened V by 8 bases and J by 4 bases, and 17 bases separated the two germline ends. In germline, CDR1 is MNHEY, CDR2 SVGAGI. CDR3 nucleotide sequence: TGTGCCAGCCGGGTTGGGACGGGAGTCTATGGCTACACCTTC. It codes for CASRVGTGVYGYTF.

Only a few counts were recorded for this clone. The CDR3 nucleotides are TGTGCCATCCGGGGGGAACTCAATCAGCCCCAGCATTTT. Amino acid sequence: CAIRGELNQPQHF. The chain uses TRBV10-3 and TRBJ1-5; maybe TRBD1 (5 bases). The CDR3 runs to 13 residues. Germline V gene data show CDR1 as ENHRY and CDR2 as SYGVKD. The V end was cut by 8 bases, the J end by 3 bases, with 11 bases between.

This chain joins TRBV4-1 and TRBJ2-3, with 7 bases lining up with TRBD1. Germline V gene lookup returns CDR1 MGHRA and CDR2 YSYEKL. V was pared by 4 bases and J by 2 bases, with 9 bases of the junction left unmatched. CDR3 length: 16 residues. CDR3 region: CASSRVGTDNTDTQYF. The CDR3 region has the DNA TGCGCCAGCAGCCGTGTTGGGACAGACAACACAGATACGCAGTATTTT.

The chain uses TRBV19 and TRBJ1-2; D may be TRBD1 (5 bases). The CDR3 is 14 amino acids. V lost 5 bases to trimming and J lost 0 bases, with 10 bases between them. Germline loops: CDR1 LNHDA, CDR2 SQIVND (reference sequence). CDR3 DNA: TGTGCCAGTAGTTCGGGGGACTCTAACTATGGCTACACCTTC. As protein: CASSSGDSNYGYTF.

This sequence joins TRBV11-2 and TRBJ2-1, with TRBD2 matching 12 bases. Losses at the gene ends were 4 bases for V and 7 bases for J; bases not matched to a gene: 5. The CDR3 is 15 amino acids. Per germline, CDR1 SGHAT and CDR2 FQNNGV. The DNA of the CDR3 is TGTGCCAGCAGCTCTCTAGCGGGAGGGGCGAATGAGCAGTTCTTC. Its translation is CASSSLAGGANEQFF.

The V call is TRBV7-9, the J call TRBJ2-1; 9 bases are shared with TRBD2. The CDR3 length is 16 residues. Germline V lookup: CDR1 SEHNR, CDR2 FQNEAQ (reference sequence). With V trimmed by 0 bases and J by 4 bases, 4 bases remained unmatched. The CDR3 protein is CASSLARGLAYNEQFF. The CDR3 region has the DNA TGTGCCAGCAGCTTAGCTCGAGGACTAGCGTACAATGAGCAGTTCTTC.

The chain uses TRBV4-1 and TRBJ1-6; 7 bases line up with TRBD1. V was clipped by 8 bases and J by 3 bases; unmatched bases: 10. The CDR3 contains 16 residues. The V gene's germline CDR1 is MGHRA and CDR2 YSYEKL. This chain's CDR3 is CASGTYTGDYNSPLHF. The CDR3 bases are TGCGCCAGCGGCACCTATACAGGGGACTATAATTCACCCCTCCACTTT.

The rearrangement links TRBV21-1 to TRBJ1-4; whether TRBD1, the table's D call, matches the DNA was not checked. TRBV21-1 is deemed a pseudogene. CDR3 length: 16 amino acids. The CDR3, as DNA: TGTGCCAGCAGCAAAGTAGGGGCGGTACCTAATGAAAAACTGTTTTTT. Its translation: CASSKVGAVPNEKLFF.

This clone was seen once. This chain links TRBV11-2 with TRBJ2-5; TRBD1 aligns across 10 bases. CDR1 is SGHAT and CDR2 is FQNNGV in the germline V gene. The CDR3 length is 16 residues. V trimming: 1 base; J trimming: 4 bases; junction bases outside the gene matches: 6. The CDR3 DNA is TGTGCCAGCAGCTTAGCGGGACAGGGGTTTGGAGAGACCCAGTACTTC. This codes for CASSLAGQGFGETQYF.

The CDR3 DNA reads TGTGCCAGCAGCACTGGGACAGGGGCCAATTCACCCCTCCACTTT. This sequence encodes CASSTGTGANSPLHF. The chain recombines TRBV11-2 with TRBJ1-6; 10 nucleotides line up with TRBD1. The CDR3 runs to 15 residues. Germline V gene lookup returns CDR1 SGHAT and CDR2 FQNNGV. After removal of 5 bases from V and 7 bases from J, the junction contained 5 bases not matched to a gene.

Comment on this clone: A junction end diverges from the germline sequence, so it may reflect a read error. J is TRBJ1-5 and V is TRBV12-3 or TRBV12-4; weak D call: TRBD1 (5 bases). The length of the CDR3 is 13 residues. CDR3 protein: CASSLEGHQPQHF. DNA of the CDR3: TGTGCCAGCAGCTTAGAGGGGCACCAGCCCCAGCATTTT.